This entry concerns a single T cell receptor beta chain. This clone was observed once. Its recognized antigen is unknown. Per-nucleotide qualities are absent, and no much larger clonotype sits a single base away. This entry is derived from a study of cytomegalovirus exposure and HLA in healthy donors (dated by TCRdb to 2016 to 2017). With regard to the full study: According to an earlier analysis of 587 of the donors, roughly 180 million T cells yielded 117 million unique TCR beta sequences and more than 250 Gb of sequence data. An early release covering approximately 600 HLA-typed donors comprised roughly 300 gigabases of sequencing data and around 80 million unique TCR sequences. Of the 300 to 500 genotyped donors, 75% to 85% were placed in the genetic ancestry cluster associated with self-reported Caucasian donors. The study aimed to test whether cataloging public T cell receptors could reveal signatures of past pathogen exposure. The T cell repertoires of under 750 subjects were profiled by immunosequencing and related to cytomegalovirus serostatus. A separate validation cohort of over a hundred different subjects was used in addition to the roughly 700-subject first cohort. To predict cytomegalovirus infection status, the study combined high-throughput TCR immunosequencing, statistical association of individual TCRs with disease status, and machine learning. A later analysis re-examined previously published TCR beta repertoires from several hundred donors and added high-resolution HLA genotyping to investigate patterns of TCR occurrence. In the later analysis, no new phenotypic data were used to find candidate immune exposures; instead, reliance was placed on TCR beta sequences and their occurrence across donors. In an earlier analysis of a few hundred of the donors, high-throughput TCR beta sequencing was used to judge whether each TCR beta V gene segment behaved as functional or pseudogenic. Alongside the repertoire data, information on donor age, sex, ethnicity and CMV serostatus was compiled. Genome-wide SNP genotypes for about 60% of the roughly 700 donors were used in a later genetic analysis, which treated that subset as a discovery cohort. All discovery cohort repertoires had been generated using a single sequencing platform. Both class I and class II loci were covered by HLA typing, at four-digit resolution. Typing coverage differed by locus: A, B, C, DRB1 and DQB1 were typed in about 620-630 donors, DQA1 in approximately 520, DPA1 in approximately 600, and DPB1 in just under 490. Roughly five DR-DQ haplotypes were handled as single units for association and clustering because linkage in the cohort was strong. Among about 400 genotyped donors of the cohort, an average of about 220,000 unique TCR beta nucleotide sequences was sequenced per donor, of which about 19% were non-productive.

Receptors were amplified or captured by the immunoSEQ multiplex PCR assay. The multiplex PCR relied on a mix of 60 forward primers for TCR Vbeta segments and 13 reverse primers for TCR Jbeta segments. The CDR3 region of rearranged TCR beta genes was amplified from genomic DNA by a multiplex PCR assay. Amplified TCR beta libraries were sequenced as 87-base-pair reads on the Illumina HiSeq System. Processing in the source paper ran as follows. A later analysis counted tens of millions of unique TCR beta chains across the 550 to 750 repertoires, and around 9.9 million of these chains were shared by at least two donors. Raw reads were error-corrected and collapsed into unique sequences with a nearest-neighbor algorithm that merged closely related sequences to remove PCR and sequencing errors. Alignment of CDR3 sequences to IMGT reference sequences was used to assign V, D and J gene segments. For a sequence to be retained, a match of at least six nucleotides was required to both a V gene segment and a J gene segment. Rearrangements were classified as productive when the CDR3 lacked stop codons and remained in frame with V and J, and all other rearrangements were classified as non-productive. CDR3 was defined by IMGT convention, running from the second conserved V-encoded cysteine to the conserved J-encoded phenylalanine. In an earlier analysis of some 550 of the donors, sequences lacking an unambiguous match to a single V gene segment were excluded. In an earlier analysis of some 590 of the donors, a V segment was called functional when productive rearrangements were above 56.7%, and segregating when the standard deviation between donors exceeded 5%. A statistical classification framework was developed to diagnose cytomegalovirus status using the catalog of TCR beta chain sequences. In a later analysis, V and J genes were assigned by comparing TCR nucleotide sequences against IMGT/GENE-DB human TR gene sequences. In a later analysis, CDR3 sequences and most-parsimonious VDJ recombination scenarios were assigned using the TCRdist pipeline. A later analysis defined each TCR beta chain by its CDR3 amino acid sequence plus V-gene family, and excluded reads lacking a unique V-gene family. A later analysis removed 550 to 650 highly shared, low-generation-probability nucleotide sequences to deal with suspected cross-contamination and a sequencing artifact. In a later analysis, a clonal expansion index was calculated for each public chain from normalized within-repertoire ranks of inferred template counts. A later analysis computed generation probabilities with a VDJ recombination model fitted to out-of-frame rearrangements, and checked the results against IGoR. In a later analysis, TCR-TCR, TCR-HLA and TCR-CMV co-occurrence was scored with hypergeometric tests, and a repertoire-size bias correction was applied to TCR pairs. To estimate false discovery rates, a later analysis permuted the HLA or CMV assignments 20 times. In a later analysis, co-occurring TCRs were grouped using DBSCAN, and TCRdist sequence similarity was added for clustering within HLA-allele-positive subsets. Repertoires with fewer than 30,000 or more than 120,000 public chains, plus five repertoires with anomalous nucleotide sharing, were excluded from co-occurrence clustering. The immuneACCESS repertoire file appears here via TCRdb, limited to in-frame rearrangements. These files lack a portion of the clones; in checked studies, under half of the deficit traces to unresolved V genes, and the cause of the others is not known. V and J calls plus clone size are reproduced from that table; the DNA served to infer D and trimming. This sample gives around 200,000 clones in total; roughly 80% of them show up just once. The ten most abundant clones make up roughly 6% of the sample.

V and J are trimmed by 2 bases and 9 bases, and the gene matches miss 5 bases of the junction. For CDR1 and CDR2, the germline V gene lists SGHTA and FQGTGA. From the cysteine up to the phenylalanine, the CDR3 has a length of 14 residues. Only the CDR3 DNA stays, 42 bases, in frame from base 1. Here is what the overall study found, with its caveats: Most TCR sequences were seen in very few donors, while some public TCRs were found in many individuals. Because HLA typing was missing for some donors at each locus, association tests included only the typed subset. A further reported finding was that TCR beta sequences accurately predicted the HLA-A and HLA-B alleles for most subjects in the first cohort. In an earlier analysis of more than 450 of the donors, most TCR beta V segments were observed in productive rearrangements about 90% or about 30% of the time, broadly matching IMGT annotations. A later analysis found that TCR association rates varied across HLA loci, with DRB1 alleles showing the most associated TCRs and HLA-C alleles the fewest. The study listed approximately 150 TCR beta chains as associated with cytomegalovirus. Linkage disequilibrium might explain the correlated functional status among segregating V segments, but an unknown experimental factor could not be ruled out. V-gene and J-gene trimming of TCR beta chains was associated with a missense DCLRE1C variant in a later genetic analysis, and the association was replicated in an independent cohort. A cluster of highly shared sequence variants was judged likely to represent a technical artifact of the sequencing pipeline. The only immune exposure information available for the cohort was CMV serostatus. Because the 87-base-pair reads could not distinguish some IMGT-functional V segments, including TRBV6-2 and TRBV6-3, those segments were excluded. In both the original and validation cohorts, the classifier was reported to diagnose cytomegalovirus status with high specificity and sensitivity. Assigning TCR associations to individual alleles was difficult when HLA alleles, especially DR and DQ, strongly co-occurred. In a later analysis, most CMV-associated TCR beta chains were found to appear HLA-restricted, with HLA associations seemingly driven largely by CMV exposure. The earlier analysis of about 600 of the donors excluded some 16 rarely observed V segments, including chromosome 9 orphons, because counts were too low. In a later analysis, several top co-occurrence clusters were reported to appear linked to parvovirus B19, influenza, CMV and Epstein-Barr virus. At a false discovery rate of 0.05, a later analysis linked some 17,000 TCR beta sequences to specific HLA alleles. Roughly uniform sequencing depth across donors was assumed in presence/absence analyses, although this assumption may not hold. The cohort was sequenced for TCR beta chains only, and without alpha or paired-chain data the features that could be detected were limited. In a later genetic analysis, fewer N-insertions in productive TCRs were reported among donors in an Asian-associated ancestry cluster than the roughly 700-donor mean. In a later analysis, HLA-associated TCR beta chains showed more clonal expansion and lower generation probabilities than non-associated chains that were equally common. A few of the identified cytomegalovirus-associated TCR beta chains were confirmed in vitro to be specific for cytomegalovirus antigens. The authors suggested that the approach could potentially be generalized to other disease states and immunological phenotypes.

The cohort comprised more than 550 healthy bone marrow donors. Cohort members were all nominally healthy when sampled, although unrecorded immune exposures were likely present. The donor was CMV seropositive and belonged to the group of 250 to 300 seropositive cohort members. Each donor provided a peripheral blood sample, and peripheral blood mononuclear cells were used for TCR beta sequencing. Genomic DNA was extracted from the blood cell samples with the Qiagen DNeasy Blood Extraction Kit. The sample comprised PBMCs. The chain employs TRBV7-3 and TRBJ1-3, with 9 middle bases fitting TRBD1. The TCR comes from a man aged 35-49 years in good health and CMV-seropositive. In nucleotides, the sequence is TGTGCCAGCAGCTTAGACCCGACAGGGGGCACCATATATTTT. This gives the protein CASSLDPTGGTIYF.